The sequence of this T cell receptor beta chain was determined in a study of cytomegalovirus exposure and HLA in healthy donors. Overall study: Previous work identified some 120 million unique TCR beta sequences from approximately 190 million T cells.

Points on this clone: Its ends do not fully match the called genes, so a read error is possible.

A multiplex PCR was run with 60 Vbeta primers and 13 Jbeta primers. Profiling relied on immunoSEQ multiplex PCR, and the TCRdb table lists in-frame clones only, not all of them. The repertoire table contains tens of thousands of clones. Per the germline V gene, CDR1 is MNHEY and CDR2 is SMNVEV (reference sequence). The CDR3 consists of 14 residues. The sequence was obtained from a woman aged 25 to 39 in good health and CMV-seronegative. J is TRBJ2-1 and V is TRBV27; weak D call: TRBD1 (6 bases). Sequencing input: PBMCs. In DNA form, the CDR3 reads TGTGCCAGCAGTTTAGGGGGCTCCGACAATGAGCAGTTCTTC. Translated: CASSLGGSDNEQFF.